This is a list of T cell receptor beta chains from one sample in a study of graft-versus-host responses after intestinal transplantation. Their antigen targets remain unknown. The method was immunoSEQ multiplex PCR; TCRdb's version includes in-frame clones alone and lacks a portion of them. The sample lists tens of thousands of clones; around 90% were seen once. The starting material was unstimulated CD8+ T cells sorted from spleen or lymph node cells, obtained before transplant. The receptors originated from a human donor who was the organ donor for an intestinal transplant. CDR3s include the opening cysteine and the closing phenylalanine or tryptophan. A D gene is named only where the DNA matches it firmly. Clone size is given for some rows only: seen once, a few or many times, or a class if the clone is expanded.

>TRBV19|TRBJ1-2|NA|NA
CASSIGMRGYTF
TGTGCCAGTAGTATTGGAATGCGGGGCTACACCTTC
>TRBV2|TRBJ1-2|TRBD1|NA
CASSRGQIGYGYTF
TGTGCCAGCAGCCGGGGACAGATCGGCTATGGCTACACCTTC
>TRBV27|TRBJ2-3|NA|NA
CAGSLIPVRGTTDTQYF
TGTGCCGGCAGCCTCATCCCCGTACGGGGAACCACAGATACGCAGTATTTT
>TRBV2|TRBJ2-3|NA|NA
CASSPIRLDTQYF
TGTGCCAGCAGTCCCATTAGACTAGATACGCAGTATTTT
>TRBV2|TRBJ1-2|NA|NA
CASSTFIRGLRGGYTF
TGTGCCAGCAGTACATTTATCAGGGGTTTAAGAGGTGGCTACACCTTC
>TRBV6-1|TRBJ1-6|NA|NA
CASRTAENSPLHF
TGTGCCAGCCGGACAGCCGAAAATTCACCCCTCCACTTT
>TRBV19|TRBJ1-1|TRBD1|NA
CASSTLQGVPTEAFF
TGTGCCAGTAGTACCCTTCAGGGGGTCCCCACTGAAGCTTTCTTT
>TRBV11-2|TRBJ2-3|NA|NA
CASNIAPFSYHTQYF
TGTGCCAGCAACATAGCCCCCTTTAGCTACCATACGCAGTATTTT
>TRBV6-4|TRBJ2-3|NA|NA
CASSVDQGSTDTQYF
TGTGCCAGCAGTGTAGATCAGGGAAGCACAGATACGCAGTATTTT
>TRBV10-2|TRBJ1-2|NA|once
CASSEAGGAGYTF
TGCGCCAGCAGTGAGGCGGGGGGCGCAGGCTACACCTTC
>TRBV18|TRBJ2-4|TRBD1|NA
CASSPQDRALAKNIQYF
TGTGCCAGCTCACCGCAAGACAGGGCACTAGCCAAAAACATTCAGTACTTC
>TRBV7-9|TRBJ2-2|TRBD1|NA
CASSSTDRALIPGELFF
TGTGCCAGCAGCTCCACTGACAGGGCACTCATTCCCGGGGAGCTGTTTTTT
>TRBV12-5|TRBJ2-2|NA|NA
CASGLWTASNTGELFF
TGTGCTAGTGGACTCTGGACAGCATCGAACACCGGGGAGCTGTTTTTT
>TRBV7-6|TRBJ2-1|NA|NA
CASSYGSSYNEQFF
TGTGCCAGCAGCTATGGGAGCTCCTACAATGAGCAGTTCTTC
>TRBV4-2|TRBJ1-2|NA|NA
CASSQDRATYGYTF
TGTGCCAGCAGCCAAGACAGGGCGACCTATGGCTACACCTTC
>TRBV5-6|TRBJ2-5|NA|NA
CASSLVGQPQETQYF
TGTGCCAGCAGCTTGGTCGGACAGCCTCAAGAGACCCAGTACTTC
>TRBV7-9|TRBJ2-3|TRBD1|NA
CASSERDPDRTQYF
TGTGCCAGCAGCGAAAGAGACCCGGACAGGACGCAGTATTTT
>TRBV27|TRBJ2-3|NA|NA
CASSQTMGDTQYF
TGTGCCAGCAGCCAGACGATGGGCGATACGCAGTATTTT
>TRBV29-1|TRBJ2-5|NA|once
CSFVREETQYF
TGCAGCTTCGTTCGCGAAGAGACCCAGTACTTC
>TRBV4-1|TRBJ1-3|NA|NA
CASSPSSEAGNTIYF
TGCGCCAGCAGCCCCTCTTCGGAGGCTGGAAACACCATATATTTT
>TRBV27|TRBJ1-6|TRBD1|NA
CASSFGDRGLNSPLHF
TGTGCCAGCAGTTTTGGGGACAGGGGGCTTAATTCACCCCTCCACTTT
>TRBV11-2|TRBJ2-5|TRBD1|NA
CASSPPLGDRGFQETQYF
TGTGCCAGCAGCCCCCCTCTTGGGGACAGGGGATTTCAAGAGACCCAGTACTTC
>TRBV6-6|TRBJ1-2|NA|few
CASSEQSGYTF
TGTGCCAGCAGCGAACAGTCTGGCTACACCTTC
>TRBV2|TRBJ1-1|NA|NA
CASSERDMGTEAFF
TGTGCCAGCAGTGAAAGGGACATGGGCACTGAAGCTTTCTTT
>TRBV28|TRBJ2-5|NA|once
CASSLLRREVKETQYF
TGTGCCAGCAGTTTATTAAGAAGGGAGGTAAAAGAGACCCAGTACTTC
>TRBV29-1|TRBJ1-2|TRBD1|once
CSVDRGPDGYTF
TGCAGCGTTGACAGGGGGCCGGATGGCTACACCTTC
>TRBV6-5|TRBJ2-5|NA|once
CATKGVETQYF
TGTGCCACAAAAGGAGTAGAGACCCAGTACTTC
>TRBV27|TRBJ1-5|NA|NA
CASSYSGNQPQHF
TGTGCCAGCAGTTATTCAGGAAATCAGCCCCAGCATTTT
>TRBV19|TRBJ1-2|TRBD1|NA
CASSIRGQYNYGYTF
TGTGCCAGTAGTATCAGGGGGCAGTACAACTATGGCTACACCTTC
>TRBV7-6|TRBJ1-2|NA|NA
CASSLAESWNVYTF
TGTGCCAGCAGCTTAGCGGAGTCCTGGAACGTCTACACCTTC
>TRBV10-1|TRBJ2-3|NA|NA
CASSKPGLGLTDTQYF
TGCGCCAGCAGTAAACCGGGACTGGGCCTTACAGATACGCAGTATTTT
>TRBV7-9|TRBJ2-4|NA|NA
CASSQTGKNIQYF
TGTGCCAGCAGCCAAACCGGGAAAAACATTCAGTACTTC
>TRBV29-1|TRBJ1-1|NA|NA
CSVEAEVSTEAFF
TGCAGCGTTGAGGCAGAGGTGAGCACTGAAGCTTTCTTT
>TRBV9|TRBJ2-5|NA|once
CASSSEGYQETQYF
TGTGCCAGCAGCTCGGAGGGATACCAAGAGACCCAGTACTTC
>TRBV7-8|TRBJ2-2|NA|NA
CASSLVGAHTGELFF
TGTGCCAGCAGCTTAGTAGGGGCCCACACCGGGGAGCTGTTTTTT
>TRBV6-4|TRBJ2-3|NA|NA
CASSEGGGALDTQYF
TGTGCCAGCAGTGAAGGTGGGGGGGCCCTAGATACGCAGTATTTT
>TRBV27|TRBJ2-1|TRBD1|NA
CASRLTGTGADNEQFF
TGTGCCAGCAGGTTAACCGGGACAGGGGCGGACAATGAGCAGTTCTTC
>TRBV4-1|TRBJ2-2|NA|NA
CASSPTAGSTGELFF
TGCGCCAGCAGCCCGACCGCGGGCTCCACCGGGGAGCTGTTTTTT
>TRBV19|TRBJ2-5|NA|NA
CASSAHSQETQYF
TGTGCCAGTAGTGCCCACAGCCAAGAGACCCAGTACTTC
>TRBV7-6|TRBJ1-6|NA|NA
CASSPTGRGSDSPLHF
TGTGCCAGCAGCCCGACCGGTCGGGGATCTGATTCACCCCTCCACTTT
>TRBV5-6|TRBJ2-6|NA|NA
CASSRGAGANVLTF
TGTGCCAGCAGTCGGGGTGCTGGGGCCAACGTCCTGACTTTC
>TRBV5-1|TRBJ1-1|NA|NA
CASSFLGGNTEAFF
TGCGCCAGCAGCTTCCTGGGAGGGAACACTGAAGCTTTCTTT
>TRBV21-1|TRBJ1-3|NA|few
CASSKERDRGFLSGNTIYF
TGTGCCAGCAGCAAAGAGAGGGACAGGGGGTTCCTCTCTGGAAACACCATATATTTT
>TRBV28|TRBJ2-1|TRBD2|NA
CASSPTWASGADNEQFF
TGTGCCAGCAGTCCTACCTGGGCTAGCGGGGCGGACAATGAGCAGTTCTTC
>TRBV6-5|TRBJ1-1|NA|once
CASSYGATEAFF
TGTGCCAGCAGTTATGGGGCAACTGAAGCTTTCTTT
>TRBV4-2|TRBJ2-5|TRBD2|NA
CASSQDLMTSGGIGLETQYF
TGTGCCAGCAGCCAAGATCTCATGACTAGCGGGGGAATTGGGTTAGAGACCCAGTACTTC
>TRBV28|TRBJ2-3|NA|NA
CASSFLRATDTQYF
TGTGCCAGCAGTTTTTTGAGAGCTACAGATACGCAGTATTTT
>TRBV5-1|TRBJ1-3|NA|NA
CASSLSFGNTIYF
TGCGCCAGCAGCTTGTCATTTGGAAACACCATATATTTT
>TRBV28|TRBJ1-1|NA|NA
CASSLGGGNTEAFF
TGTGCCAGCAGTTTAGGGGGGGGAAACACTGAAGCTTTCTTT
>TRBV15|TRBJ1-2|TRBD1|once
CATSRDHQGAGGYTF
TGTGCCACCAGCAGAGATCATCAGGGGGCCGGTGGCTACACCTTC
>TRBV20-1|TRBJ1-2|TRBD1|NA
CSARGRNRGTF
TGCAGTGCTAGAGGGAGGAACAGGGGCACCTTC
>TRBV6-5|TRBJ2-6|NA|NA
CASSYREAEANVLTF
TGTGCCAGCAGTTACCGGGAAGCTGAGGCCAACGTCCTGACTTTC
>TRBV28|TRBJ1-5|NA|NA
CASSISPNQPQHF
TGTGCCAGCAGTATTAGCCCGAATCAGCCCCAGCATTTT
>TRBV7-2|TRBJ1-1|TRBD1|NA
CASSAGQRNTEAFF
TGTGCCAGCAGCGCGGGACAGCGGAACACTGAAGCTTTCTTT
>TRBV7-8|TRBJ1-4|NA|NA
CASSLIPREGTNEKLFF
TGTGCCAGCAGCTTAATTCCCAGGGAAGGTACTAATGAAAAACTGTTTTTT
>TRBV6-5|TRBJ2-2|NA|NA
CASSYSQANTGELFF
TGTGCCAGCAGTTACTCACAGGCGAACACCGGGGAGCTGTTTTTT
>TRBV4-1|TRBJ1-1|TRBD1|NA
CASSHIRPGGGFLNAEAFF
TGCGCCAGCAGCCACATCCGACCAGGGGGCGGATTCCTAAACGCTGAAGCTTTCTTT
>TRBV4-3|TRBJ2-1|NA|NA
CASSQGAGSYNEQFF
TGCGCCAGCAGCCAAGGGGCGGGGTCTTACAATGAGCAGTTCTTC